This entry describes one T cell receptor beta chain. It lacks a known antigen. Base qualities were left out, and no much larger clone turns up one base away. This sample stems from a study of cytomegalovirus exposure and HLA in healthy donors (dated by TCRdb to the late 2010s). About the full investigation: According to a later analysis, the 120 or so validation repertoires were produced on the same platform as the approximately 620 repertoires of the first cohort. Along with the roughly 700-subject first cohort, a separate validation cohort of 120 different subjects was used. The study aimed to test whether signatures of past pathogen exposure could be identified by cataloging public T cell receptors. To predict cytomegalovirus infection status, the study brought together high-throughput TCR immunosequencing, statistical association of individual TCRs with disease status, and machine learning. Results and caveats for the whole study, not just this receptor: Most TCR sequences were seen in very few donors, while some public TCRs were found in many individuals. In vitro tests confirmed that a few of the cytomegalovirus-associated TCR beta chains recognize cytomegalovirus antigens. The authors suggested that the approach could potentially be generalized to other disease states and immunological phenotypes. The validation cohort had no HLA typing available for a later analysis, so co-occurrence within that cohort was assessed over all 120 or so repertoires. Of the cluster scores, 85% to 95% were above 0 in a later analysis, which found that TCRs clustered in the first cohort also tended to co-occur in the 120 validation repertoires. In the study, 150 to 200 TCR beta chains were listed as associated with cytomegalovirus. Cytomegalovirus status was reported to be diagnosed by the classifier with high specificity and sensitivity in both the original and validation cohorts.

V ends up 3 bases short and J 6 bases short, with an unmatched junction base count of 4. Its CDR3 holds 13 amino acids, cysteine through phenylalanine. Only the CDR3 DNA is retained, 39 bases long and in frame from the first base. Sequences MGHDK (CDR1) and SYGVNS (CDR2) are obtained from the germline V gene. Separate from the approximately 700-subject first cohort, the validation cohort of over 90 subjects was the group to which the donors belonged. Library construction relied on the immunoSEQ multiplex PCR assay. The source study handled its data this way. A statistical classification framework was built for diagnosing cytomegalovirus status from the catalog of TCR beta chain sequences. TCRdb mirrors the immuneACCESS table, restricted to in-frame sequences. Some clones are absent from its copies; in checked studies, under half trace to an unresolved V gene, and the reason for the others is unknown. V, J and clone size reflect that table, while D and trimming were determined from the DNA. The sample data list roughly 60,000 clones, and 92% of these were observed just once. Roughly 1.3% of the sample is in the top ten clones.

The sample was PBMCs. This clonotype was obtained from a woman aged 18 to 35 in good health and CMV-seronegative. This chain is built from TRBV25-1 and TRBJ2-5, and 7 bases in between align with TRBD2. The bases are TGTGCCAGCAGTGATGGGAGCGGGAAGACCCAGTACTTC. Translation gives CASSDGSGKTQYF.